This record covers a single T cell receptor (beta chain). Its antigen is not known. The time point here: pre-treatment sample, taken before nivolumab and TIL therapy. Most excised metastases sampled were pleural nodules or supraclavicular lymph nodes. V was shortened by 5 bases and J by 7 bases, with 12 bases between the two germline ends. Germline loops: CDR1 GTSNPN, CDR2 SVGIG (reference sequence). The CDR3 runs 12 residues. This was the immunoSEQ v3 assay. Libraries were prepared by immunoSEQ multiplex PCR; TCRdb keeps only in-frame clonotypes and omits some of them. The table lists 45,000 to 60,000 clones, over 65% of them singletons. The sample is drawn from a study of TIL therapy for anti-PD-1-resistant metastatic lung cancer. Study information: Most patients had lung adenocarcinoma; a handful of tumors were EGFR-mutant, two ALK-rearranged; half smoked currently or formerly.

Study results and limitations: Compared with baseline intratumoral T cells, expanded TIL cultures were more clonal and less diverse (about 6% vs 30%).

The rearrangement joins TRBV30 to TRBJ2-1, with no clear D. The sequencing here drew on tumor tissue, taken at baseline. The sequence was collected from a person aged 25-85 years with non-small cell lung cancer. The CDR3 spells CAWGKSRNEQFF. The CDR3 DNA reads TGTGCCTGGGGCAAGAGTAGAAATGAGCAGTTCTTC.